The clone carrying this TCR beta chain was recorded at least ten times. TCR beta CDR3 sequences were amplified from RNA transcripts. First-round RT-PCR of the TCR CDR3 relied on the HTBI primer set. From the multiplex PCR reads, TCRdb called clonotypes with MiXCR, one entry per CDR3 protein. The sample carries around 340,000 distinct CDR3 sequences, 18% recorded once. This sample was taken from a study of T cells in Graves' hyperthyroidism and ophthalmopathy. The CDR3 runs 15 residues. CDR1 is LGHNA and CDR2 is YSLEER in the germline V gene. Between the trimmed V and J ends, which lost 4 bases and 2 bases, there was a span of 14 bases.

The chain couples TRBV4-3 to TRBJ1-1; D is possibly TRBD1 (5 bases). The clonotype originates from a middle-aged woman with Graves' ophthalmopathy. Sequenced material: blood. This CDR3 is CASSRAGATNTEAFF. The CDR3 DNA reads TGCGCCAGCAGCCGCGCCGGGGCCACTAACACTGAAGCTTTCTTT.